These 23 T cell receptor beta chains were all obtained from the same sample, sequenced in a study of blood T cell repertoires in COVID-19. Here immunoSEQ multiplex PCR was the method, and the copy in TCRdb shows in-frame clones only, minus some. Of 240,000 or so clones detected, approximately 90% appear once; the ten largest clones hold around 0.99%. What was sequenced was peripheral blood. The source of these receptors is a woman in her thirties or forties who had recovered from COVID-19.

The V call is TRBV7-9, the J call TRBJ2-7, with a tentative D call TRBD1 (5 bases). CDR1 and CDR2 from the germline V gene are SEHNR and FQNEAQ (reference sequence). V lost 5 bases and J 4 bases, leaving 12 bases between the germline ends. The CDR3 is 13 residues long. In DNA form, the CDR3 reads TGTGCCAGCAGCACGGACAACCTATACGAGCAGTACGTC. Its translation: CASSTDNLYEQYV.

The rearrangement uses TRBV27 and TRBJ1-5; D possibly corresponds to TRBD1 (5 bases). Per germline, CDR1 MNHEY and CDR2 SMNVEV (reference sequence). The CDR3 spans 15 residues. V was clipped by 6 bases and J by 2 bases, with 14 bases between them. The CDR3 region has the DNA TGTGCCAGCAGCCTGGGACTTGGTGGCAATCAGCCCCAGCATTTT. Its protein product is CASSLGLGGNQPQHF.

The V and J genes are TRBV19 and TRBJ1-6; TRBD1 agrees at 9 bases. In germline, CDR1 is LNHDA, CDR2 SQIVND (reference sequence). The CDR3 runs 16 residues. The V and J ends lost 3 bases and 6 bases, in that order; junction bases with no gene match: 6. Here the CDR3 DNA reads TGTGCCAGTAGTATCCCCTCGGGACAGGGTAATTCACCCCTCCACTTT. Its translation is CASSIPSGQGNSPLHF.

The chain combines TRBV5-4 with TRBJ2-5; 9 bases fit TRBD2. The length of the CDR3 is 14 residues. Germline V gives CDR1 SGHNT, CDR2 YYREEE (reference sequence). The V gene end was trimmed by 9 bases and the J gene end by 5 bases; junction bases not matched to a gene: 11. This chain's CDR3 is CATRAAGGGETQYF. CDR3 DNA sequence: TGTGCCACCAGGGCTGCGGGAGGGGGGGAGACCCAGTACTTC.

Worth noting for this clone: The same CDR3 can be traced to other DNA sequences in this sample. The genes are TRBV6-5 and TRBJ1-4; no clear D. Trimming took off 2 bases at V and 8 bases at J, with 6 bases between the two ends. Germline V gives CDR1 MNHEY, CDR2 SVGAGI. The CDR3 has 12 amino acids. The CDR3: CASSYGGEKLFF. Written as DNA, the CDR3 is TGTGCCAGCAGTTACGGCGGGGAAAAACTGTTTTTT.

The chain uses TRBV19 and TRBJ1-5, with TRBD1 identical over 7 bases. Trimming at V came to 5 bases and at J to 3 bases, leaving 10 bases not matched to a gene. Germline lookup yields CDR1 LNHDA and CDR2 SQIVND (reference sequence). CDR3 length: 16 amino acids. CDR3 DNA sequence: TGTGCCAGTAGTGCACTAACAGGGGCGTCCAATCAGCCCCAGCATTTT. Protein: CASSALTGASNQPQHF. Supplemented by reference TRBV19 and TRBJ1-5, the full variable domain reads DGGITQSPKYLFRKEGQNVTLSCEQNLNHDAMYWYRQDPGQGLRLIYYSQIVNDFQKGDIAEGYSVSREKKESFPLTVTSAQKNPTAFYLCASSALTGASNQPQHFGDGTRLSIL.

The DNA of the CDR3 is TGTGCCAGTAGTATGCGAGGGATGTCGGCCACAGGGGGCTATGGATACAATGAGCAGTTCTTC. As protein: CASSMRGMSATGGYGYNEQFF. V gene TRBV19 combines with J gene TRBJ2-1; 9 nucleotides match TRBD1. The germline gives CDR1 LNHDA, CDR2 SQIVND (reference sequence). J was trimmed by 4 bases and V by 3 bases; bases with no gene match: 22. The CDR3 extends over 21 amino acids.

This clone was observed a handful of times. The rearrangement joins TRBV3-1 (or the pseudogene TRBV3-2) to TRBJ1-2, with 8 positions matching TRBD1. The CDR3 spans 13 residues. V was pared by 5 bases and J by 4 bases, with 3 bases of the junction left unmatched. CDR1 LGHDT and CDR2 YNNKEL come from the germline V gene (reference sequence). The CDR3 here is CASSLTGAYGYTF. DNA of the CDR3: TGTGCCAGCAGCTTGACAGGGGCCTATGGCTACACCTTC.

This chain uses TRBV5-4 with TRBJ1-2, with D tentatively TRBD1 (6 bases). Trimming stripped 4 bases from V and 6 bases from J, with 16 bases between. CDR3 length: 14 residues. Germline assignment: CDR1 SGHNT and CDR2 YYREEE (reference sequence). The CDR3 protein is CASSPLRGADGYTF. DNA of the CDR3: TGTGCCAGCAGCCCTCTGCGGGGGGCTGATGGCTACACCTTC.

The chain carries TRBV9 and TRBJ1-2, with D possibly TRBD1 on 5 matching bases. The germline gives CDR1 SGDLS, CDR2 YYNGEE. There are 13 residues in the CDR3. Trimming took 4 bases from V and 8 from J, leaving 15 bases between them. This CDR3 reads CASSPRGDRGYTF. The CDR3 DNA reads TGTGCCAGCAGCCCCCGGGGGGATAGGGGCTACACCTTC.

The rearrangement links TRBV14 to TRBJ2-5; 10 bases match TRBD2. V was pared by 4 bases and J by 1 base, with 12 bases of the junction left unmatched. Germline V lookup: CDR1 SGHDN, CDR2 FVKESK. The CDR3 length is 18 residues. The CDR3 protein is CASSPAGLAWPPQETQYF. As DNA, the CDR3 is TGTGCCAGCAGCCCCGCGGGACTAGCGTGGCCCCCCCAAGAGACCCAGTACTTC. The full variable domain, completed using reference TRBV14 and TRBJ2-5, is EAGVTQFPSHSVIEKGQTVTLRCDPISGHDNLYWYRRVMGKEIKFLLHFVKESKQDESGMPNNRFLAERTGGTYSTLKVQPAELEDSGVYFCASSPAGLAWPPQETQYFGPGTRLLVL.

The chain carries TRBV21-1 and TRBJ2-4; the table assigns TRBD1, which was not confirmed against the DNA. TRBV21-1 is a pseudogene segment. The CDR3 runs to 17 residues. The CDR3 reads CASSKPHRGIAKNIQYF. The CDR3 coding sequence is TGTGCCAGCAGCAAACCTCACAGGGGGATAGCCAAAAACATTCAGTACTTC.

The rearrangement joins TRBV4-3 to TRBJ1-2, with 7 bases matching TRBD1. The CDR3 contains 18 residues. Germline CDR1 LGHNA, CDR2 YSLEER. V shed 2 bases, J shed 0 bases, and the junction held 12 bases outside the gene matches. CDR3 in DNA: TGCGCCAGCAGCCAATCCCGGGACAGCCTCGTCCCTAACTATGGCTACACCTTC. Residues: CASSQSRDSLVPNYGYTF.

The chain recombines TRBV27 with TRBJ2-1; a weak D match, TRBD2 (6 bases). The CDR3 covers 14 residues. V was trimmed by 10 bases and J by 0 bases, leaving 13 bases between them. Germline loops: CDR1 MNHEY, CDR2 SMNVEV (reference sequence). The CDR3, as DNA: TGTGCCACCCGGGGACTCAGCTCCTACAATGAGCAGTTCTTC. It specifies CATRGLSSYNEQFF.

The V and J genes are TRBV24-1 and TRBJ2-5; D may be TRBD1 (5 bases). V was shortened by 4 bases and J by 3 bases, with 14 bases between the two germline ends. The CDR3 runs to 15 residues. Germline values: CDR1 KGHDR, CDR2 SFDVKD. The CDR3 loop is CATSDQGEVEETQYF. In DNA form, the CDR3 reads TGTGCCACCAGTGACCAAGGGGAAGTCGAAGAGACCCAGTACTTC.

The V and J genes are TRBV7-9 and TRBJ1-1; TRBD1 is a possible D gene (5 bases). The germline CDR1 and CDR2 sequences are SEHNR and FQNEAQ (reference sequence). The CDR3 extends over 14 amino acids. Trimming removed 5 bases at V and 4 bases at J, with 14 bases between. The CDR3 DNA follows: TGTGCCAGCAGCCCGTGGGGGGGGTCCACTGAAGCTTTCTTT. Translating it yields CASSPWGGSTEAFF.

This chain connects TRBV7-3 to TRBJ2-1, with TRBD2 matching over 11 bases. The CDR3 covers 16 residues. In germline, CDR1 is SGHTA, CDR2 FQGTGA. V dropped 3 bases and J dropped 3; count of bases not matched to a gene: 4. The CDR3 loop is CASSFASGRNYNEQFF. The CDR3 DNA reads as TGTGCCAGCAGCTTCGCTAGCGGGAGGAACTACAATGAGCAGTTCTTC.

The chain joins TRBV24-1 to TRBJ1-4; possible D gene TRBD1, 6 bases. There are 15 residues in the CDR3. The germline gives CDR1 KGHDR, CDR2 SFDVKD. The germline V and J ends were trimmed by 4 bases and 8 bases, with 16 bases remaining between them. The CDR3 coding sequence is TGTGCCACCAGTGACCCCAGGGGCGTGGGGGAAAAACTGTTTTTT. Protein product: CATSDPRGVGEKLFF.

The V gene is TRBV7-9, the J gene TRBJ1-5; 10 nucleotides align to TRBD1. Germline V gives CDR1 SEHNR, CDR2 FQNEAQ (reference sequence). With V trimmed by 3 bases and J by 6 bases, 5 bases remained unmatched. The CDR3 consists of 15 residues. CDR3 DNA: TGTGCCAGCAGCTTGGGGGACAGGGGAGGTCAGCCCCAGCATTTT. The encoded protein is CASSLGDRGGQPQHF.

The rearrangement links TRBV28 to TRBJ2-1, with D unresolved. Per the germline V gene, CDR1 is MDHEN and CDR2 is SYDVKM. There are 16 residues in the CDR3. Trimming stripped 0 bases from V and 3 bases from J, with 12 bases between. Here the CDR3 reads CASSLWRSRHYNEQFF. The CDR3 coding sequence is TGTGCCAGCAGTTTATGGCGGTCCCGTCACTACAATGAGCAGTTCTTC.

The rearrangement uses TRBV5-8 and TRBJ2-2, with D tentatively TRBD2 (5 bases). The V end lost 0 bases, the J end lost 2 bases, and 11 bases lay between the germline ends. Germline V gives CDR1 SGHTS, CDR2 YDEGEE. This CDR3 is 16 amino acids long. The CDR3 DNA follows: TGTGCCAGCAGCTTGGTTTCCGGGGTTAACACCGGGGAGCTGTTTTTT. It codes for CASSLVSGVNTGELFF.

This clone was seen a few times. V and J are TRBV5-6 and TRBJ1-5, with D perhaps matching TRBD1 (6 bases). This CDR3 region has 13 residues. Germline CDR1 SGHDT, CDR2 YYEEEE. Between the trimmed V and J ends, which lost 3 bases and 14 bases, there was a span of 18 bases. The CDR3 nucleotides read TGTGCCAGCAGCTGGGGGTCCACAGGGCCGGAGCATTTT. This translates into CASSWGSTGPEHF.

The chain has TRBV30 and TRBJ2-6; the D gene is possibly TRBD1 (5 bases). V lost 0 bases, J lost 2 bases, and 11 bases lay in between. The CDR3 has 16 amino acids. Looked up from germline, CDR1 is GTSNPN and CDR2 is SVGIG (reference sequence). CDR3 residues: CAWSVGVAAGANVLTF. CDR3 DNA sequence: TGTGCCTGGAGTGTAGGGGTGGCAGCTGGGGCCAACGTCCTGACTTTC.